The 9 T cell receptor beta chains given below trace back to one sample, sequenced in a study of T cells after yellow fever vaccination. TCRdb used MiXCR to reprocess the 5' RACE reads, holding one entry per CDR3 protein. The sample gives approximately 330,000 distinct CDR3 sequences, about 4% of which show up once; approximately 25% is in the top ten. Sequenced here: PBMCs, sampled 5 days after the yellow fever booster vaccination. These receptors were taken from a man aged 18 to 30 who received the YFV17D yellow fever vaccine.

This sequence joins TRBV5-1 and TRBJ2-7; D is unresolved. The CDR3 consists of 14 residues. Germline-derived CDR1 and CDR2 are SGHRS and YFSETQ. Trimming took off 3 bases at V and 1 base at J, with 11 bases between the two ends. CDR3 bases: TGCGCCAGCAGCTGGACCGCTGATTCCTACGAGCAGTACTTC. This encodes CASSWTADSYEQYF.

This clonotype was counted a few times. The rearrangement uses TRBV25-1 and TRBJ1-4; 7 nucleotides match TRBD1. CDR3 length equals 14 residues. The ends lost 3 bases at V and 5 bases at J; junction bases unmatched: 3. Germline V gene data show CDR1 as MGHDK and CDR2 as SYGVNS. CDR3 nucleotide sequence: TGTGCCAGCAGTGACCCAGGGGGGAATGAAAAACTGTTTTTT. Translating it yields CASSDPGGNEKLFF.

The J gene is TRBJ1-2, the V gene TRBV12-3 or TRBV12-4, with TRBD1 as a possible D gene (6 bases). The CDR3 spans 13 residues. V gave up 6 bases and J gave up 4 bases, with 12 bases separating them. The CDR3 loop reads CASRKTGRYGYTF. The CDR3 nucleotides read TGTGCCAGCAGGAAGACAGGCCGCTATGGCTACACCTTC.

This clonotype was seen repeatedly, ten times or more. The CDR3 DNA reads TGTGCCAGCTCACCACCCGACGGAAACTACAATGAGCAGTTCTTC. Its translation: CASSPPDGNYNEQFF. The J gene is TRBJ2-1, the V gene TRBV18; no firm D call. Trimming took off 0 bases at V and 3 bases at J, with 9 bases between the two ends. The CDR3 spans 15 residues. Germline assignment: CDR1 KGHSH and CDR2 LQKENI.

This clonotype appeared many times. The chain carries TRBV7-2 and TRBJ2-1; the D is unclear. This CDR3 has 16 amino acids. V lost 4 bases and J lost 0, with 13 bases in between. Germline V gives CDR1 SGHTA, CDR2 FQGNSA. The DNA of the CDR3 is TGTGCCAGCAGCTGGGGAATCACCACCTCCTACAATGAGCAGTTCTTC. Translated, it gives CASSWGITTSYNEQFF.

This clonotype was seen many times. The CDR3 loop reads CASSPDGLDGYTF. DNA of the CDR3: TGTGCCAGCTCACCAGACGGGCTGGATGGCTACACCTTC. The genes are TRBV18 and TRBJ1-2, with D hard to call. The CDR3 covers 13 residues. The germline V gene has CDR1 KGHSH and CDR2 LQKENI. Deletions cut 2 bases from V and 6 bases from J, with 10 bases between.

This clonotype has just a few counts. The chain combines TRBV12-3 or TRBV12-4 with TRBJ2-6, with D tentatively TRBD2 (5 bases). Trimming took off 7 bases at V and 2 bases at J, with 9 bases between the two ends. This CDR3 spans 14 amino acids. The CDR3 protein is CASTGEPGANVLTF. The CDR3 nucleotides are TGTGCCAGCACCGGGGAACCTGGGGCCAACGTCCTGACTTTC.

The chain combines TRBV3-1 with TRBJ2-1; the D is unclear. V was shortened by 4 bases and J by 5 bases, with 15 bases between the two germline ends. The CDR3 consists of 15 residues. Germline CDR1 reads LGHDT; CDR2 reads YNNKEL (reference sequence). CDR3 in amino acids: CASSRALDIDNEQFF. As DNA, the CDR3 is TGTGCCAGCAGCCGGGCTTTGGATATCGACAATGAGCAGTTCTTC.

CDR3 in DNA: TGCGCCAGCAGCCCGATGACAATAATGAACACTGAAGCTTTCTTT. It yields the protein CASSPMTIMNTEAFF. The rearrangement uses TRBV5-1 and TRBJ1-1; D ambiguous. The CDR3 contains 15 residues. V dropped 4 bases and J dropped 0 bases, with 13 bases sitting between them. Germline CDR1 is SGHRS and CDR2 is YFSETQ.